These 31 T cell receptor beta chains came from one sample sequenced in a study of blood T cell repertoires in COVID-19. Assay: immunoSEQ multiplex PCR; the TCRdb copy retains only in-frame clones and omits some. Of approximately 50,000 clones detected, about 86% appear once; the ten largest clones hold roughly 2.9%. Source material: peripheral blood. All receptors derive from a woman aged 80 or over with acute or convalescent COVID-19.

CDR3 in DNA: TGTGCCAGCAGCTCGGGACACTTGAGCTCCTACGAGCAGTACTTC. Translation: CASSSGHLSSYEQYF. This chain joins TRBV7-8 and TRBJ2-7; TRBD1 might be the D (6 bases). Trimming stripped 4 bases from V and 0 bases from J, with 13 bases between. Germline loops: CDR1 SGHVS, CDR2 FQNEAQ. The CDR3 length is 15 residues.

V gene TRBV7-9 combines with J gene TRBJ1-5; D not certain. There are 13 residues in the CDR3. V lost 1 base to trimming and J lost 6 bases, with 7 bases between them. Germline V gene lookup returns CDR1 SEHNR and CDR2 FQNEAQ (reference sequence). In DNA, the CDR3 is TGTGCCAGCAGCTTAGGGGCGGGTCAGCCCCAGCATTTT. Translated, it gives CASSLGAGQPQHF. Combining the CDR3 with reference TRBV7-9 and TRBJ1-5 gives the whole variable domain DTGVSQNPRHKITKRGQNVTFRCDPISEHNRLYWYRQTLGQGPEFLTYFQNEAQLEKSRLLSDRFSAERPKGSFSTLEIQRTEQGDSAMYLCASSLGAGQPQHFGDGTRLSIL.

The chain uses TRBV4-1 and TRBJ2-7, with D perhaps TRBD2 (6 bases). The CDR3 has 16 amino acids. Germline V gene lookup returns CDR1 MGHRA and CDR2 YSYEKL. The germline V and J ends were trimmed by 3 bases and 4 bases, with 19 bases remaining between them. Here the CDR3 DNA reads TGCGCCAGCAGCCACTCACCGGGACTGGGGACTTACGAGCAGTACTTC. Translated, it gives CASSHSPGLGTYEQYF.

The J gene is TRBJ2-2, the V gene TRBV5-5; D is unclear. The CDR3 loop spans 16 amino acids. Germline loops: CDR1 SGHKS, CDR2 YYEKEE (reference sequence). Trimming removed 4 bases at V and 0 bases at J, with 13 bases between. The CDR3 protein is CASSPTYHANTGELFF. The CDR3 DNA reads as TGTGCCAGCAGCCCAACATACCACGCGAACACCGGGGAGCTGTTTTTT.

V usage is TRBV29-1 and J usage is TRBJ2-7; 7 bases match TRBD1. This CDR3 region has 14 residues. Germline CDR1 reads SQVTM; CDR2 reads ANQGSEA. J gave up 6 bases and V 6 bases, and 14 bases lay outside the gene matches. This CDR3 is CSVAQTIDRVEQYF. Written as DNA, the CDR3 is TGCAGCGTCGCCCAAACTATCGACAGGGTCGAGCAGTACTTC.

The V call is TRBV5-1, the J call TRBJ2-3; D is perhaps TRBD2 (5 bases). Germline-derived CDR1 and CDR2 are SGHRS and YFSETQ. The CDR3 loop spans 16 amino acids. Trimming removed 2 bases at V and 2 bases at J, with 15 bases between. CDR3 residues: CASSLSTRPLTDTQYF. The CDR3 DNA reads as TGCGCCAGCAGCTTATCCACTAGGCCCCTCACAGATACGCAGTATTTT.

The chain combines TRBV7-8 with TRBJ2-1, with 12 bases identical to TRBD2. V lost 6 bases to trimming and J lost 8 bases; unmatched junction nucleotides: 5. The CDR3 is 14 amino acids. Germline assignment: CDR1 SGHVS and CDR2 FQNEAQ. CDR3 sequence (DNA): TGTGCCAGCAGTTCCGGACTAGCGGGGTATGAGCAGTTCTTC. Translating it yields CASSSGLAGYEQFF.

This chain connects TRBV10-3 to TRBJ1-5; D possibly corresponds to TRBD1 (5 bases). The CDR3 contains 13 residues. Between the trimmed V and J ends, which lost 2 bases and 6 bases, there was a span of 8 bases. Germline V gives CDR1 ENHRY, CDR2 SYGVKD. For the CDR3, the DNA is TGTGCCATCAGTGAGGGGGGGGGTCAGCCCCAGCATTTT. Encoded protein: CAISEGGGQPQHF.

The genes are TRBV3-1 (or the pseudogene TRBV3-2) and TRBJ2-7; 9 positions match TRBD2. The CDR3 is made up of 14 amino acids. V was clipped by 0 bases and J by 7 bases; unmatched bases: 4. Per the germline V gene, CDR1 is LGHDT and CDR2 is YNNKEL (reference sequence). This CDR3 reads CASSQERGGREQYF. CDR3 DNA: TGTGCCAGCAGCCAAGAGCGGGGGGGACGGGAGCAGTACTTC.

The CDR3 protein is CASSPTKNTEAFF. The CDR3 bases are TGTGCCAGCTCACCTACAAAGAACACTGAAGCTTTCTTT. V usage is TRBV18 and J usage is TRBJ1-1; unclear D gene. This CDR3 contains 13 residues. Germline CDR1 is KGHSH and CDR2 is LQKENI. Trimming pared 3 bases from V and 1 base from J, leaving 6 bases between.

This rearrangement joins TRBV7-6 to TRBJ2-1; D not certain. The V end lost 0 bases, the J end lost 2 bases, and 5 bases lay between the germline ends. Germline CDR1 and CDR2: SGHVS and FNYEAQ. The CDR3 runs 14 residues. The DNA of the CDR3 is TGTGCCAGCAGCTTAGCACCTACCTACAATGAGCAGTTCTTC. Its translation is CASSLAPTYNEQFF.

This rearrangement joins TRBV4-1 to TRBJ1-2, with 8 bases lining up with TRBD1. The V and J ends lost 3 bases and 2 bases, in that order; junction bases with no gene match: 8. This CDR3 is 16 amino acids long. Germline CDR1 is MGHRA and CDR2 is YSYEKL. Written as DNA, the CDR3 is TGCGCCAGCAGCCAGGGATCGAGACAGGGGAACTATGGCTACACCTTC. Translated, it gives CASSQGSRQGNYGYTF.

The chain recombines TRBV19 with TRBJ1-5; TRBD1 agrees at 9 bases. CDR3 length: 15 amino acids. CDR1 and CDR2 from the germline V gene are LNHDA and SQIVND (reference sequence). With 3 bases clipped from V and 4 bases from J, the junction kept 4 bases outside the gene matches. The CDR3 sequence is CASSIRTGENQPQHF. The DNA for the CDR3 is TGTGCCAGTAGTATCCGGACAGGGGAAAATCAGCCCCAGCATTTT. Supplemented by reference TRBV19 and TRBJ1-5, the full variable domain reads DGGITQSPKYLFRKEGQNVTLSCEQNLNHDAMYWYRQDPGQGLRLIYYSQIVNDFQKGDIAEGYSVSREKKESFPLTVTSAQKNPTAFYLCASSIRTGENQPQHFGDGTRLSIL.

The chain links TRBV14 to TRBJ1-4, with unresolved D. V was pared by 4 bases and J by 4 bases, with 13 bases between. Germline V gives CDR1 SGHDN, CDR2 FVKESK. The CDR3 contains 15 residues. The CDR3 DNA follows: TGTGCCAGCAGCCCACGGACGGGATTTAATGAAAAACTGTTTTTT. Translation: CASSPRTGFNEKLFF.

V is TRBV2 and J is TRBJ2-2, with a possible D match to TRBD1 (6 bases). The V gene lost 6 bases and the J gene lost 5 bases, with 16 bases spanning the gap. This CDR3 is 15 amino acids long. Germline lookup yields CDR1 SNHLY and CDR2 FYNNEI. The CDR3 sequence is CASRLQGSGTGELFF. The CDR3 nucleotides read TGTGCCAGCAGATTACAGGGATCGGGGACCGGGGAGCTGTTTTTT.

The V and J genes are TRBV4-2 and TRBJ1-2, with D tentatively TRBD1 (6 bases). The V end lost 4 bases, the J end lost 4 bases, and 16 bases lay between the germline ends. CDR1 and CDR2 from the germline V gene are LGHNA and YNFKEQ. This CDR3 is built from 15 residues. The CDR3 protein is CASSLNGGAPYGYTF. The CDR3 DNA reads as TGTGCCAGCAGCCTAAATGGGGGGGCCCCCTATGGCTACACCTTC.

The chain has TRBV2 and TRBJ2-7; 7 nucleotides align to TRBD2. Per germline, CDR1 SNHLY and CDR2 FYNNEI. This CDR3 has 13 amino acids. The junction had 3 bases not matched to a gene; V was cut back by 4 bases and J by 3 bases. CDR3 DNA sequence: TGTGCCAGCAGTGTAACGGGGGGCTACGAGCAGTACTTC. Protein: CASSVTGGYEQYF.

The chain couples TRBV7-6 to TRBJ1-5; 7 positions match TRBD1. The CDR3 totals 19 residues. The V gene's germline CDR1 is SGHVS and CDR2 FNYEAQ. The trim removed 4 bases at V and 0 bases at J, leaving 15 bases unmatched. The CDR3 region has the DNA TGTGCCAGCAGCTCGCTGTCCCGGACAGGATCGTATAGCAATCAGCCCCAGCATTTT. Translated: CASSSLSRTGSYSNQPQHF.

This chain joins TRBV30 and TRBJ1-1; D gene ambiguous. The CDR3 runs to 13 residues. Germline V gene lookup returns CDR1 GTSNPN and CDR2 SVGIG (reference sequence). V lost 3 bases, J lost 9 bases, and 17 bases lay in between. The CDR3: CAWRDNREAKAFF. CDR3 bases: TGTGCCTGGAGGGATAACCGGGAAGCCAAAGCTTTCTTT.

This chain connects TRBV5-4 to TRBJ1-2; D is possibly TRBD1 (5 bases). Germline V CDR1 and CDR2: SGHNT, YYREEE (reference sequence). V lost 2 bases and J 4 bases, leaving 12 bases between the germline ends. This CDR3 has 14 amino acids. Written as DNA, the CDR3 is TGTGCCAGCAGCTTCCCCGGGACTGTCTATGGCTACACCTTC. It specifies CASSFPGTVYGYTF.

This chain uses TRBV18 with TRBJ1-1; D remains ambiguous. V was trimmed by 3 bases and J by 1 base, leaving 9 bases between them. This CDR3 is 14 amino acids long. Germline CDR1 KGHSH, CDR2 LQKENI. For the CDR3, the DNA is TGTGCCAGCTCACCCACAGCCAGGAACACTGAAGCTTTCTTT. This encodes CASSPTARNTEAFF.

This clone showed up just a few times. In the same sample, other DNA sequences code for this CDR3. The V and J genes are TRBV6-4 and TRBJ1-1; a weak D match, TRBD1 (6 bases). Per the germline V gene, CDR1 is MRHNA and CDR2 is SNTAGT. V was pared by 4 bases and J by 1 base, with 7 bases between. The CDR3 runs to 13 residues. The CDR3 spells CASSAQGNTEAFF. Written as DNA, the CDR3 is TGTGCCAGCAGTGCACAGGGGAACACTGAAGCTTTCTTT.

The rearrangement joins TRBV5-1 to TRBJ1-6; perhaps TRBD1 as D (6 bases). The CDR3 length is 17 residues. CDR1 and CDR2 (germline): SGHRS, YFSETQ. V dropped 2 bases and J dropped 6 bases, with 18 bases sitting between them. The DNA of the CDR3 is TGCGCCAGCAGCTTAGTGGCAAGGACAGCCGCTAATTCACCCCTCCACTTT. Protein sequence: CASSLVARTAANSPLHF.

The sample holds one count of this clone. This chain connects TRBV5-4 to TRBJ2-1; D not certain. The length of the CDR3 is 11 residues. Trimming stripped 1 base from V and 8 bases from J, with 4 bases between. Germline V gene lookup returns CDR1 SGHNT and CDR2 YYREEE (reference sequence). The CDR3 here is CASSLIDEQFF. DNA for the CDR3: TGTGCCAGCAGCTTGATCGATGAGCAGTTCTTC.

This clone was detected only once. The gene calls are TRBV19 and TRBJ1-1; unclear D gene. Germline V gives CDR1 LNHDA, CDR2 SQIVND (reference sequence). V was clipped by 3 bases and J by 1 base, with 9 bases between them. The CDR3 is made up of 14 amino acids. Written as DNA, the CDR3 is TGTGCCAGTAGTATCAGGTTCTCGAACACTGAAGCTTTCTTT. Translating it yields CASSIRFSNTEAFF.

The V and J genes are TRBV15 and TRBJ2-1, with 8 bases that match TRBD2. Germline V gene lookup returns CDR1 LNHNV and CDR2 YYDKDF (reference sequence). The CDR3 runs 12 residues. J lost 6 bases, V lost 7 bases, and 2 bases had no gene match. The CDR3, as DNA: TGTGCCACCACCGGGGGGGGCAATGAGCAGTTCTTC. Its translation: CATTGGGNEQFF.

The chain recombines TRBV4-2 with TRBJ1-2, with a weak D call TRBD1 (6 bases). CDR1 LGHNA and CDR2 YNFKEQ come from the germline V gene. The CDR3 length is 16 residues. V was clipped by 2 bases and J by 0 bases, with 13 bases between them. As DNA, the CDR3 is TGTGCCAGCAGCCAACCGGACAGTCGAGCTAACTATGGCTACACCTTC. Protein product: CASSQPDSRANYGYTF.

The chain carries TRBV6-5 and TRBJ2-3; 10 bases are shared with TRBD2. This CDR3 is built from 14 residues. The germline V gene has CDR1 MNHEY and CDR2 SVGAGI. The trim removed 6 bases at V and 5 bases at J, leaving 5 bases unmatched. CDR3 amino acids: CASSFSGGIDTQYF. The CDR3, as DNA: TGTGCCAGCAGCTTTAGCGGGGGGATAGATACGCAGTATTTT.

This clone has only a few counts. The CDR3 loop is CASSQDSTDSGNTIYF. CDR3 nucleotides: TGCGCCAGCAGCCAAGACAGCACAGATTCTGGAAACACCATATATTTT. The chain has TRBV4-1 and TRBJ1-3; D is unclear. The CDR3 has 16 amino acids. Trimming took off 0 bases at V and 1 base at J, with 10 bases between the two ends. The germline gives CDR1 MGHRA, CDR2 YSYEKL.

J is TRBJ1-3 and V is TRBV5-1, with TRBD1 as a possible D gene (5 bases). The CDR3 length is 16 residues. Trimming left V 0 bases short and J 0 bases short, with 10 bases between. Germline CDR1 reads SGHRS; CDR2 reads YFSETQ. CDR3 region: CASSLAGQGSGNTIYF. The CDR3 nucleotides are TGCGCCAGCAGCTTGGCCGGGCAGGGCTCTGGAAACACCATATATTTT.

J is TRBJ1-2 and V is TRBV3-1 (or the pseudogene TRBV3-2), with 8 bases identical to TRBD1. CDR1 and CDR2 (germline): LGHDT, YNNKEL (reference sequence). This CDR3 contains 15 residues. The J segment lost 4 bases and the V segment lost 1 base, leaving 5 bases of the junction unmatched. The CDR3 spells CASSQGTGYAYGYTF. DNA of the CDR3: TGTGCCAGCAGCCAAGGGACAGGGTACGCCTATGGCTACACCTTC.